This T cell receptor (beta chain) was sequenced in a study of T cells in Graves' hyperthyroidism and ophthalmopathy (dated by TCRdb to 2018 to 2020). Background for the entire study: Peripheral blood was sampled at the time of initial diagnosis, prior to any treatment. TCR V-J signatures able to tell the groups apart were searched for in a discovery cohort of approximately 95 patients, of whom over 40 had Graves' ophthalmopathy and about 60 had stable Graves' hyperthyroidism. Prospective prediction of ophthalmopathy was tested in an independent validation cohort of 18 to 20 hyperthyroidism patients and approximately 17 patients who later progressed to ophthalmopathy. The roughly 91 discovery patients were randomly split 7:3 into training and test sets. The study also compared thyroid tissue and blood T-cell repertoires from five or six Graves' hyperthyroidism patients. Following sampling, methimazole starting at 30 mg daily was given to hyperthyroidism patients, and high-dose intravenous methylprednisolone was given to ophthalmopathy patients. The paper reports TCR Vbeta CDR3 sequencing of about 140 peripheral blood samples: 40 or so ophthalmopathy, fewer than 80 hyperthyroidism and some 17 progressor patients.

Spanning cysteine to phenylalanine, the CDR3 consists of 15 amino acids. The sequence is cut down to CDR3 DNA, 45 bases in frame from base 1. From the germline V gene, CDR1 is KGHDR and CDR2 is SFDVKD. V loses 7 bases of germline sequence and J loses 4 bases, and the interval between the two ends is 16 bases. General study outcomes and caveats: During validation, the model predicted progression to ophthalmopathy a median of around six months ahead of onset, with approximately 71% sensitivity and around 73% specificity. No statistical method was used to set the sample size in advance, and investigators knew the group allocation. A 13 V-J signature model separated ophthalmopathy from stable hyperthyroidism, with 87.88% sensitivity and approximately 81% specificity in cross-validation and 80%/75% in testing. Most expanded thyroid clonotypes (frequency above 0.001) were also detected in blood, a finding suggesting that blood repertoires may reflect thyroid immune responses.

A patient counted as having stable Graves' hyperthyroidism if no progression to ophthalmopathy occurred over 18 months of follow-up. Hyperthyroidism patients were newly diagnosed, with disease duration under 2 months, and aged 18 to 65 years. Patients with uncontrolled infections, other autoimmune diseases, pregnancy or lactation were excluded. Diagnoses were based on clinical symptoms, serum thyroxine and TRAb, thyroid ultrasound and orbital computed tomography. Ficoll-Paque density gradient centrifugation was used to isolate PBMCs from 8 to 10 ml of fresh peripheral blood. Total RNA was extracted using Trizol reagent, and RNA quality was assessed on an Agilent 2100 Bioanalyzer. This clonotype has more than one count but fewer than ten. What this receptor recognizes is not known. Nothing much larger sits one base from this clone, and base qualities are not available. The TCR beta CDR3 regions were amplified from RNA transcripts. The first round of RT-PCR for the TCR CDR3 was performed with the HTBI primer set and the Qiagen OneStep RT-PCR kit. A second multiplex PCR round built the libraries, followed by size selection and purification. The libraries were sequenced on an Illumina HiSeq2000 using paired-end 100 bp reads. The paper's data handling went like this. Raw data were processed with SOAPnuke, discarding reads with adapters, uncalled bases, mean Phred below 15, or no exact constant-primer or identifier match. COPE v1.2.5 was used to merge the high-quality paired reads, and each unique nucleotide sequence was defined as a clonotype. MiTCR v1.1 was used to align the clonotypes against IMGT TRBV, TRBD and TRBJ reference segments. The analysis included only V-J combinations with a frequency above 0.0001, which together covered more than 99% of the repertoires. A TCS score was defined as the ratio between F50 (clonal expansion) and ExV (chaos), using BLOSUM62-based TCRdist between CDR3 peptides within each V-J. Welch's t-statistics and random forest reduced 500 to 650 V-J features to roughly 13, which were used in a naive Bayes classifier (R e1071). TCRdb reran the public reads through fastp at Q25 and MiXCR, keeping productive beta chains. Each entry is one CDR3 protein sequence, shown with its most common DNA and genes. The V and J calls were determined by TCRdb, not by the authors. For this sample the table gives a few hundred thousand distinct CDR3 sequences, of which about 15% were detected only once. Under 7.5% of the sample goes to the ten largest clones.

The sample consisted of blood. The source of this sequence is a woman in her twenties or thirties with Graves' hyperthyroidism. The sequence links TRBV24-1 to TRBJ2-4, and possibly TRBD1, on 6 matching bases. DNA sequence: TGTGCCACCAGCCCTTCGGACAGCGGAAAAAACATTCAGTACTTC. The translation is CATSPSDSGKNIQYF.